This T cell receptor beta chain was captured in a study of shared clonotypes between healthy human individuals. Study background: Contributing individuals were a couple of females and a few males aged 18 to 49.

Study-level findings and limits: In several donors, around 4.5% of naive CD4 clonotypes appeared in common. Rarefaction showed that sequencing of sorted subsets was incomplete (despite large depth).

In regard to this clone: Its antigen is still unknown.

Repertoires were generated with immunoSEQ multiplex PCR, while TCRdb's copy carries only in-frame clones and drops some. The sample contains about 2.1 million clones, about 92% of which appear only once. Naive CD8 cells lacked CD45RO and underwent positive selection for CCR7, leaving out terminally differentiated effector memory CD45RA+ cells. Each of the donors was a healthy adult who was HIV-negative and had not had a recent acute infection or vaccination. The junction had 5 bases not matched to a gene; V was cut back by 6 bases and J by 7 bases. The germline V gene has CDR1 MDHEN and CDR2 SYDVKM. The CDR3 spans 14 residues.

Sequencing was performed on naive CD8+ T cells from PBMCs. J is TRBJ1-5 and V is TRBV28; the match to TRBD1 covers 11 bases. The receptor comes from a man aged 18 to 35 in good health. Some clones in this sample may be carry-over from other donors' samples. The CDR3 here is CASSQGQGVQPQHF. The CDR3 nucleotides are TGTGCCAGCAGCCAGGGACAGGGGGTCCAGCCCCAGCATTTT.